Following are 32 T cell receptor beta chains from one sample sequenced in a study of CD8 T cells in Susac syndrome. RNA amounts of about 0.5 to 1 ug underwent reverse transcription with random hexamers. TCRdb passed the immunoSEQ multiplex PCR reads through MiXCR, listing each CDR3 protein once. This sample carries 350,000 to 550,000 distinct CDR3 sequences, around 85% of them seen once, and the ten largest clones take approximately 0.12%. Source material: CD8+ T cells from PBMCs. Receptor source: a human donor with multiple sclerosis.

The genes are TRBV7-9 and TRBJ2-7; a weak D match, TRBD1 (6 bases). The germline V gene encodes CDR1 SEHNR and CDR2 FQNEAQ (reference sequence). The CDR3 loop spans 15 amino acids. Between the trimmed V and J ends, which lost 3 bases and 6 bases, there was a span of 18 bases. In DNA form, the CDR3 reads TGTGCCAGCAGCTTTTGGGGGCCTTTAGTCGCCGAGCAGTACTTC. Amino acids: CASSFWGPLVAEQYF.

The J gene is TRBJ1-1, the V gene TRBV6-6; a possible D gene is TRBD1 (6 bases). The length of the CDR3 is 15 residues. CDR1 is MNHNY, CDR2 SVGAGI, per germline (reference sequence). With 2 bases removed from V and 1 base from J, the gap between germline ends came to 11 bases. CDR3 coding DNA: TGTGCCAGCAGTTACAAGGGACACGAGAACACTGAAGCTTTCTTT. Translated: CASSYKGHENTEAFF.

V usage is TRBV15 and J usage is TRBJ1-1; tentative D call: TRBD1 (5 bases). Germline V gene data show CDR1 as LNHNV and CDR2 as YYDKDF (reference sequence). V was clipped by 5 bases and J by 0 bases, with 13 bases between them. The CDR3 contains 15 residues. The CDR3: CATSVAGTVNTEAFF. The CDR3 coding sequence is TGTGCCACCAGCGTCGCCGGGACGGTGAACACTGAAGCTTTCTTT. Full variable domain (outside the CDR3, taken from reference TRBV15 and TRBJ1-1): DAMVIQNPRYQVTQFGKPVTLSCSQTLNHNVMYWYQQKSSQAPKLLFHYYDKDFNNEADTPDNFQSRRPNTSFCFLDIRSPGLGDTAMYLCATSVAGTVNTEAFFGQGTRLTVV.

The chain uses TRBV5-4 and TRBJ2-7; TRBD1 matches at 7 bases. CDR1 is SGHNT, CDR2 YYREEE, per germline (reference sequence). The CDR3 runs to 17 residues. The J segment lost 3 bases and the V segment lost 4 bases, leaving 16 bases of the junction unmatched. The CDR3 here is CASSPALGTDDYYEQYF. CDR3 nucleotide sequence: TGTGCCAGCAGCCCTGCCCTCGGGACAGATGATTACTACGAGCAGTACTTC.

This chain connects TRBV2 to TRBJ1-5; 7 bases align to TRBD1. Trimming took 6 bases from V and 1 from J; bases not matched to a gene: 6. Germline V gene lookup returns CDR1 SNHLY and CDR2 FYNNEI. CDR3 length equals 15 residues. The DNA of the CDR3 is TGTGCCAGCAGATACGGGACAGAAAGCAATCAGCCCCAGCATTTT. This codes for CASRYGTESNQPQHF.

The rearrangement uses TRBV5-1 and TRBJ1-1, with D unclear. The CDR3 runs 14 residues. V was shortened by 0 bases and J by 8 bases, with 14 bases between the two germline ends. Per germline, CDR1 SGHRS and CDR2 YFSETQ. CDR3 DNA sequence: TGCGCCAGCAGCTTGGTCTCAACTGGGAACGAAGCTTTCTTT. It is translated as CASSLVSTGNEAFF.

The J gene is TRBJ1-1, the V gene TRBV29-1, with no clear D. The V end was cut by 7 bases, the J end by 0 bases, with 9 bases between. Germline-derived CDR1 and CDR2 are SQVTM and ANQGSEA. The CDR3 is made up of 12 amino acids. The CDR3 DNA reads TGCAGCGCCTTTAACCTGAACACTGAAGCTTTCTTT. Translated, it gives CSAFNLNTEAFF.

This sequence joins TRBV4-1 and TRBJ1-2; D gene uncertain. Between the trimmed V and J ends, which lost 1 base and 5 bases, there was a span of 8 bases. The germline gives CDR1 MGHRA, CDR2 YSYEKL. This CDR3 is 13 amino acids long. In nucleotides, the CDR3 is TGCGCCAGCAGCCAAGTTTCCCTGTATGGCTACACCTTC. This translates into CASSQVSLYGYTF.

This clonotype was seen a handful of times. The J gene is TRBJ2-7, the V gene TRBV5-1, with D perhaps matching TRBD2 (6 bases). This CDR3 is 14 amino acids long. From germline, CDR1 is SGHRS and CDR2 YFSETQ. V lost 0 bases and J lost 1, with 8 bases in between. CDR3 nucleotides: TGCGCCAGCAGCTTGGGCCGGGAGTCCTACGAGCAGTACTTC. This codes for CASSLGRESYEQYF.

The V and J genes are TRBV5-5 and TRBJ1-2, with D possibly being TRBD1 (5 bases). CDR3 length: 16 amino acids. Trimming took 1 base from V and 5 from J, leaving 18 bases between them. Germline V lookup: CDR1 SGHKS, CDR2 YYEKEE (reference sequence). This chain's CDR3 is CASSLPTGGGGYGYTF. The CDR3 bases are TGTGCCAGCAGCTTGCCAACAGGAGGTGGAGGGTATGGCTACACCTTC.

V gene TRBV3-1 combines with J gene TRBJ2-7; 8 nucleotides agree with TRBD1. CDR1 LGHDT and CDR2 YNNKEL come from the germline V gene (reference sequence). CDR3 size: 14 residues. Trimming cost V 4 bases and J 5 bases; bases outside gene matches: 7. CDR3 region: CASSPHPGGNEQYF. CDR3 nucleotide sequence: TGTGCCAGCAGCCCCCATCCAGGGGGCAACGAGCAGTACTTC.

The V call is TRBV29-1, the J call TRBJ1-1; 10 nucleotides agree with TRBD1. This CDR3 has 12 amino acids. CDR1 is SQVTM and CDR2 is ANQGSEA in the germline V gene. V shed 6 bases, J shed 4 bases, and the junction held 2 bases outside the gene matches. CDR3 DNA sequence: TGCAGCGTAGGACAGGGGGTCACTGAAGCTTTCTTT. This translates into CSVGQGVTEAFF.

The chain is built from TRBV2 and TRBJ2-3, with D possibly being TRBD1 or TRBD2 (5 bases each). Per germline, CDR1 SNHLY and CDR2 FYNNEI. The CDR3 loop spans 12 amino acids. V lost 9 bases, J lost 2 bases, and 9 bases lay in between. The CDR3 region is CARWDPTDTQYF. The CDR3 nucleotides read TGTGCCAGATGGGACCCCACAGATACGCAGTATTTT.

A few counts support this clonotype. The chain is built from TRBV30 and TRBJ2-7; D is unresolved. V dropped 6 bases and J dropped 7 bases, with 10 bases sitting between them. CDR1 is GTSNPN and CDR2 is SVGIG in the germline V gene (reference sequence). The CDR3 has 10 amino acids. The CDR3 DNA is TGTGCCTGTTATTTTGAGGAGCAGTACTTC. Protein: CACYFEEQYF.

This chain links TRBV12-3 or TRBV12-4 with TRBJ1-4, with unresolved D. Trimming took off 4 bases at V and 0 bases at J, with 9 bases between the two ends. This CDR3 is built from 15 residues. The CDR3 bases are TGTGCCAGCAGTTCCCGGGAGGCAACTAATGAAAAACTGTTTTTT. Translation gives CASSSREATNEKLFF.

This rearrangement joins TRBV27 to TRBJ2-7, with D possibly matching TRBD2 (6 bases). Germline V gene data show CDR1 as MNHEY and CDR2 as SMNVEV (reference sequence). CDR3 length equals 15 residues. V shed 3 bases and J shed 5 bases, with 17 bases lying between them. CDR3 nucleotides: TGTGCCAGCAGTTTCGGGAGCCACGGGACGAACGAGCAGTACTTC. Translated: CASSFGSHGTNEQYF.

This clonotype was seen a handful of times. This sequence joins TRBV7-3 and TRBJ2-3, with TRBD2 identical over 12 bases. This CDR3 has 16 residues. Germline CDR1 and CDR2: SGHTA and FQGTGA. V lost 1 base to trimming and J lost 2 bases; unmatched junction nucleotides: 1. CDR3 region: CASSLRLAGDTDTQYF. CDR3 DNA: TGTGCCAGCAGCTTAAGACTAGCGGGAGACACAGATACGCAGTATTTT.

The V call is TRBV12-3 or TRBV12-4, the J call TRBJ1-5; 8 bases map to TRBD1. Trimming took 4 bases from V and 6 from J; bases not matched to a gene: 8. CDR3 size: 15 residues. The CDR3 nucleotides read TGTGCCAGCAGTTGGGCCAGGGGGCTCGGTCAGCCCCAGCATTTT. Translating it yields CASSWARGLGQPQHF.

V gene TRBV12-3 or TRBV12-4 combines with J gene TRBJ2-1; 11 bases fit TRBD2. The CDR3 contains 14 residues. J gave up 7 bases and V 6 bases, and 5 bases lay outside the gene matches. The chain's CDR3 is CASRGTSGGNEQFF. The CDR3 region has the DNA TGTGCCAGCAGGGGGACTAGCGGAGGAAATGAGCAGTTCTTC.

The J gene is TRBJ1-2, the V gene TRBV5-5, with 7 bases matching TRBD1. This CDR3 is 15 amino acids long. CDR1 SGHKS and CDR2 YYEKEE come from the germline V gene (reference sequence). V shed 2 bases and J 3 bases; nucleotides not matched to a gene: 7. The CDR3 loop is CASSLWVTGYYGYTF. The CDR3 DNA is TGTGCCAGCAGCTTATGGGTGACAGGGTACTATGGCTACACCTTC. Looking up the rest from reference TRBV5-5 and TRBJ1-2 gives the full variable domain: DAGVTQSPTHLIKTRGQQVTLRCSPISGHKSVSWYQQVLGQGPQFIFQYYEKEERGRGNFPDRFSARQFPNYSSELNVNALLLGDSALYLCASSLWVTGYYGYTFGSGTRLTVV.

The rearrangement joins TRBV10-3 to TRBJ2-1, with 9 nucleotides matching TRBD2. This CDR3 has 16 residues. After removal of 4 bases from V and 6 bases from J, the junction contained 10 bases not matched to a gene. Looked up from germline, CDR1 is ENHRY and CDR2 is SYGVKD. Here the CDR3 reads CAISVLAGPPANEQFF. CDR3 DNA: TGTGCCATCAGTGTTCTAGCGGGGCCCCCAGCCAATGAGCAGTTCTTC.

Comments on this clonotype: One end of the junction does not line up with germline, which may come from a read error. CDR3 region: CASSLDQGLMNTEVFF. The CDR3 nucleotides are TGCGCCAGCAGCTTGGATCAGGGGTTAATGAACACTGAAGTTTTCTTT. V gene TRBV5-1 combines with J gene TRBJ1-1, with D perhaps matching TRBD1 (6 bases). The CDR3 extends over 16 amino acids. From germline, CDR1 is SGHRS and CDR2 YFSETQ.

V is TRBV14 and J is TRBJ1-1; D is unclear. Germline lookup yields CDR1 SGHDN and CDR2 FVKESK. The CDR3 is 14 amino acids. Trimming stripped 1 base from V and 1 base from J, with 7 bases between. The CDR3 loop is CASSQGFTNTEAFF. The CDR3 DNA is TGTGCCAGCAGCCAAGGGTTCACGAACACTGAAGCTTTCTTT.

The chain uses TRBV28 and TRBJ1-5; D gene uncertain. The ends were cut back, 6 bases at V and 6 bases at J, with 12 bases in the middle. Germline V gives CDR1 MDHEN, CDR2 SYDVKM. CDR3 length: 13 amino acids. The CDR3 region is CASSPETPQPQHF. CDR3 nucleotide sequence: TGTGCCAGCAGCCCAGAAACTCCTCAGCCCCAGCATTTT.

The V gene is TRBV19, the J gene TRBJ2-1; D unclear. The V and J ends lost 1 base and 3 bases respectively, with 10 bases between them. This CDR3 spans 15 amino acids. CDR1 and CDR2 from the germline V gene are LNHDA and SQIVND (reference sequence). The CDR3: CASSIGQVVYNEQFF. The CDR3 DNA sequence: TGTGCCAGTAGTATAGGTCAGGTTGTCTACAATGAGCAGTTCTTC.

The J gene is TRBJ1-1, the V gene TRBV7-6; D not resolved. CDR3 length: 13 residues. The V and J ends lost 7 bases and 2 bases respectively, with 11 bases between them. Germline V CDR1 and CDR2: SGHVS, FNYEAQ. CDR3 bases: TGTGCCAGCACCCTTTTTCGTAACACTGAAGCTTTCTTT. Translating it yields CASTLFRNTEAFF. Full variable domain (rest looked up from reference TRBV7-6 and TRBJ1-1): GAGVSQSPRYKVTKRGQDVALRCDPISGHVSLYWYRQALGQGPEFLTYFNYEAQQDKSGLPNDRFSAERPEGSISTLTIQRTEQRDSAMYRCASTLFRNTEAFFGQGTRLTVV.

The rearrangement uses TRBV30 and TRBJ2-7; 7 bases align to TRBD1. The V gene end was trimmed by 1 base and the J gene end by 4 bases; junction bases not matched to a gene: 7. The CDR3 runs 14 residues. The germline V gene encodes CDR1 GTSNPN and CDR2 SVGIG (reference sequence). In nucleotides, the CDR3 is TGTGCCTGGAGTGGCCAGGGACAGCGATACGAGCAGTACTTC. Translation gives CAWSGQGQRYEQYF.

The chain uses TRBV7-9 and TRBJ2-1; no clear D. Deletions cut 6 bases from V and 0 bases from J, with 12 bases between. The CDR3 consists of 15 residues. The germline CDR1 and CDR2 sequences are SEHNR and FQNEAQ (reference sequence). CDR3 amino acids: CASSPVGPSYNEQFF. The DNA of the CDR3 is TGTGCCAGCAGTCCCGTTGGACCCTCCTACAATGAGCAGTTCTTC.

J is TRBJ2-1 and V is TRBV19; D gene uncertain. The V end was cut by 5 bases, the J end by 7 bases, with 9 bases between. The CDR3 length is 12 residues. Per the germline V gene, CDR1 is LNHDA and CDR2 is SQIVND (reference sequence). The CDR3 protein is CASSPAVNEQFF. The CDR3 DNA is TGTGCCAGTAGTCCCGCAGTGAATGAGCAGTTCTTC.

The rearrangement joins TRBV3-1 to TRBJ2-1; perhaps D is TRBD1 or TRBD2 (6 bases each). In germline, CDR1 is LGHDT, CDR2 YNNKEL (reference sequence). This CDR3 region has 16 residues. V lost 2 bases and J 2 bases, leaving 13 bases between the germline ends. The CDR3 is CASSQSLGGPYNEQFF. CDR3 DNA: TGTGCCAGCAGCCAATCTTTGGGGGGCCCCTACAATGAGCAGTTCTTC.

This clonotype was picked up a small number of times. V is TRBV5-1 and J is TRBJ2-2; unclear D gene. This CDR3 region has 14 residues. The germline gives CDR1 SGHRS, CDR2 YFSETQ. V lost 3 bases to trimming and J lost 3 bases, with 9 bases between them. CDR3 loop: CASSSRWDTGELFF. CDR3 sequence (DNA): TGCGCCAGCAGCTCCAGATGGGACACCGGGGAGCTGTTTTTT. The full variable domain, completed using reference TRBV5-1 and TRBJ2-2, is KAGVTQTPRYLIKTRGQQVTLSCSPISGHRSVSWYQQTPGQGLQFLFEYFSETQRNKGNFPGRFSGRQFSNSRSEMNVSTLELGDSALYLCASSSRWDTGELFFGEGSRLTVL.

The gene calls are TRBV5-6 and TRBJ1-1; D may be TRBD1 (5 bases). CDR1 and CDR2 from the germline V gene are SGHDT and YYEEEE. V was shortened by 4 bases and J by 5 bases, with 18 bases between the two germline ends. The CDR3 spans 15 residues. The CDR3 nucleotides read TGTGCCAGCAGCCCCTCTCGTGGGGGATGGACTGAAGCTTTCTTT. Translating gives CASSPSRGGWTEAFF.